This T cell receptor beta chain was identified during a study of tumor and adjacent non-tumor tissue in lung cancer. The wider study: The patients, roughly eleven men and 5 or 6 women, were about 30 to 76 with stage I to III disease. Study outcomes and limitations: Top 100 clones took a larger repertoire share in normal lung.

The CDR3 covers 15 residues. The V gene lost 6 bases and the J gene lost 10 bases, with 22 bases spanning the gap. Three rounds of nested PCR, following a modified ARM-PCR protocol, produced the TCRbeta library. TCRdb independently ran MiXCR on the multiplex PCR reads; one entry per CDR3 protein. The sample shows about 90,000 distinct CDR3 sequences, 65% to 80% of them seen only once. RNA was extracted from bulk tissue without any cell sorting. Distant lung tissue was collected more than 3 cm away from the tumor edge. Donors were chemotherapy-naive, newly diagnosed lung cancer surgical patients in China, August–late 2014. This clonotype was detected ten times or more. The antigen is undetermined.

The TCR originated in a woman aged 45 to 65 with non-small cell lung cancer. The V call is TRBV12-3 or TRBV12-4, the J call TRBJ2-4; D may be TRBD1 (6 bases). Sequenced input: distant non-tumor lung tissue. CDR3 sequence reads: CASSPGPLDSAIQYF. The CDR3 nucleotides are TGTGCCAGCAGCCCCGGACCCTTGGACAGCGCTATTCAGTACTTC.